The 16 T cell receptor beta chains below were found in one sample sequenced in a study of T cell clonotyping in hematopoietic cell transplantation. Clones were sequenced by immunoSEQ multiplex PCR, and TCRdb holds only the in-frame ones, with some missing. Here the sample spans 12,000 to 15,000 clones, around 97% being singletons. Here the sequenced sample was peripheral blood mononuclear cells, taken 30 days after allogeneic stem cell transplant. All receptors derive from a female patient aged 50-65 years who had an allogeneic stem cell transplant from an unrelated donor, so T cells may come from the graft donor. Some clones in this sample may be carry-over from other donors' samples.

The CDR3 protein is CASSVTGAGAGYGYTF. Written as DNA, the CDR3 is TGTGCCAGCAGTGTAACAGGGGCAGGAGCAGGTTATGGCTACACCTTC. The chain couples TRBV28 to TRBJ1-2, with 7 bases aligning to TRBD1. Losses at the gene ends were 5 bases for V and 5 bases for J; bases not matched to a gene: 14. This CDR3 has 16 residues. In germline, CDR1 is MDHEN, CDR2 SYDVKM.

The chain has TRBV6-4 and TRBJ2-2, with a possible D match to TRBD2 (5 bases). The CDR3 runs to 15 residues. Germline V gives CDR1 MRHNA, CDR2 SNTAGT. V shed 7 bases and J shed 1 base, with 13 bases lying between them. The CDR3 region has the DNA TGTGCCAGCACCGAAGAGGCGGGGAACACCGGGGAGCTGTTTTTT. It translates to CASTEEAGNTGELFF.

V and J are TRBV6-6 and TRBJ2-2; TRBD1 matches at 7 bases. Germline lookup yields CDR1 MNHNY and CDR2 SVGAGI (reference sequence). Trimming took 5 bases from V and 3 from J; bases not matched to a gene: 6. The CDR3 runs to 15 residues. The CDR3 loop reads CASSTGTAHTGELFF. CDR3 coding DNA: TGTGCCAGCAGTACCGGGACAGCTCACACCGGGGAGCTGTTTTTT.

The chain is built from TRBV10-2 and TRBJ1-4; D is unclear. The CDR3 is made up of 11 amino acids. Trimming left V 8 bases short and J 6 bases short, with 7 bases between. CDR1 is WSHSY, CDR2 SAAADI, per germline. CDR3 protein: CASALDEKLFF. The CDR3 bases are TGCGCCAGCGCCTTGGATGAAAAACTGTTTTTT.

This chain joins TRBV14 and TRBJ2-3; unclear D gene. Per the germline V gene, CDR1 is SGHDN and CDR2 is FVKESK. The CDR3 has 14 residues. V was cut by 1 base and J by 2 bases, with 7 bases left in between. CDR3 loop: CASSQGLYTDTQYF. DNA for the CDR3: TGTGCCAGCAGCCAAGGCTTATACACAGATACGCAGTATTTT. Full variable domain (rest looked up from reference TRBV14 and TRBJ2-3): EAGVTQFPSHSVIEKGQTVTLRCDPISGHDNLYWYRRVMGKEIKFLLHFVKESKQDESGMPNNRFLAERTGGTYSTLKVQPAELEDSGVYFCASSQGLYTDTQYFGPGTRLTVL.

The chain is built from TRBV11-2 and TRBJ2-5; D perhaps matches TRBD2 (7 bases). The CDR3 is made up of 15 amino acids. V was trimmed by 6 bases and J by 1 base, leaving 15 bases between them. Per the germline V gene, CDR1 is SGHAT and CDR2 is FQNNGV. In DNA, the CDR3 is TGTGCCAGCAGTCCCTCCCGGGGGGCCCAAGAGACCCAGTACTTC. Protein product: CASSPSRGAQETQYF.

The V and J genes are TRBV2 and TRBJ1-2; 10 positions agree with TRBD1. J was trimmed by 4 bases and V by 6 bases; bases with no gene match: 14. The CDR3 totals 17 residues. In germline, CDR1 is SNHLY, CDR2 FYNNEI. CDR3 sequence: CASSYAGTGERSYGYTF. The DNA for the CDR3 is TGTGCCAGCAGCTACGCCGGGACAGGGGAGCGAAGCTATGGCTACACCTTC.

This chain joins TRBV7-2 and TRBJ1-1; 10 bases match TRBD1. The CDR3 loop spans 14 amino acids. Germline V gene sequence: CDR1 SGHTA, CDR2 FQGNSA. Trimming cost V 5 bases and J 11 bases; bases outside gene matches: 11. CDR3 bases: TGTGCCAGCAGCCAGTCCGGGACAGGGGAAAGGGCTTTCTTT. As protein: CASSQSGTGERAFF.

The chain links TRBV6-5 to TRBJ2-5; tentatively, D is TRBD2 (5 bases). Germline V gives CDR1 MNHEY, CDR2 SVGAGI. This CDR3 region has 15 residues. V was trimmed by 0 bases and J by 5 bases, leaving 13 bases between them. The CDR3 sequence: CASSYSPPGGETQYF. The CDR3 nucleotides read TGTGCCAGCAGTTACTCTCCCCCGGGCGGGGAGACCCAGTACTTC.

This clone was counted once. The rearrangement uses TRBV10-3 and TRBJ2-5, with TRBD2 matching over 7 bases. Germline lookup yields CDR1 ENHRY and CDR2 SYGVKD. V lost 8 bases, J lost 4 bases, and 13 bases stayed unmatched. This CDR3 contains 15 residues. Here the CDR3 reads CAIAGETSGPETQYF. CDR3 in DNA: TGTGCCATCGCGGGGGAAACCTCTGGCCCAGAGACCCAGTACTTC.

The V and J genes are TRBV4-2 and TRBJ2-1; the D is unclear. The CDR3 is made up of 13 amino acids. Germline V lookup: CDR1 LGHNA, CDR2 YNFKEQ. V was shortened by 0 bases and J by 9 bases, with 9 bases between the two germline ends. Written as DNA, the CDR3 is TGTGCCAGCAGCCAAGAATACCGGACTGAGCAGTTCTTC. Protein sequence: CASSQEYRTEQFF.

This chain links TRBV20-1 with TRBJ2-2; the D is unclear. The CDR3 consists of 11 residues. Germline CDR1 reads DFQATT; CDR2 reads SNEGSKA (reference sequence). V shed 3 bases and J shed 6 bases, with 5 bases lying between them. The DNA for the CDR3 is TGCAGTGCTAGTCGGGCCGGGGAGCTGTTTTTT. Protein product: CSASRAGELFF.

The J gene is TRBJ2-3, the V gene TRBV20-1; D is ambiguous. From germline, CDR1 is DFQATT and CDR2 SNEGSKA (reference sequence). Trimming removed 6 bases at V and 4 bases at J, with 5 bases between. CDR3 size: 10 residues. The CDR3 is CSADSDTQYF. For the CDR3, the DNA is TGCAGTGCAGATTCAGATACGCAGTATTTT.

CDR3 in DNA: TGCGCCAGCAGCTTAATTGGTACGGGCTACGAGCAGTACTTC. It codes for CASSLIGTGYEQYF. The V call is TRBV5-1, the J call TRBJ2-7; unclear D gene. Germline CDR1 and CDR2: SGHRS and YFSETQ. The CDR3 covers 14 residues. Trimming left V 2 bases short and J 3 bases short, with 12 bases between.

The chain uses TRBV27 and TRBJ1-6; 10 bases match TRBD1. The CDR3 covers 19 residues. Germline V gene data show CDR1 as MNHEY and CDR2 as SMNVEV (reference sequence). Trimming cost V 7 bases and J 4 bases; bases outside gene matches: 16. As DNA, the CDR3 is TGTGCCAGCACCCTCACCGGGACAGGGGCCCTACCTTATAATTCACCCCTCCACTTT. Its protein is CASTLTGTGALPYNSPLHF.

The chain has TRBV30 and TRBJ1-6; 8 nucleotides match TRBD1. In germline, CDR1 is GTSNPN, CDR2 SVGIG (reference sequence). V gave up 5 bases and J gave up 9 bases; unmatched junction bases: 12. This CDR3 contains 15 residues. The DNA of the CDR3 is TGTGCCTGGGGCTCCCAGGACAGGGTGACTTCACCCCTCCACTTT. Translated, it gives CAWGSQDRVTSPLHF.